These T cell receptor beta chains were read from a single sample in a study of identifying expanded T cells in peripheral blood. Clones were sequenced by immunoSEQ multiplex PCR, and TCRdb holds only the in-frame ones, with some missing. The sample has 100,000 to 150,000 clones, approximately 88% seen once. Source material: blood. These receptors were obtained from a person aged 18-70 years in good health. CDR3s include the opening cysteine and the closing phenylalanine or tryptophan. The D gene is left open where the match is weak. Expanded clones are given a class, and other clones once, few, many or no size at all.

V	D	J	size	length	CDR3	DNA
TRBV7-5	-	TRBJ1-2	-	13	CASTGTDPYGYTF	TGTGCCAGCACCGGGACGGACCCCTATGGCTACACCTTC
TRBV9	TRBD1	TRBJ2-7	-	15	CASSPRQGVAYEQYF	TGTGCCAGCAGCCCCCGACAGGGGGTGGCATACGAGCAGTACTTC
TRBV7-9	-	TRBJ1-1	few	13	CASFLPLNTEAFF	TGTGCCAGCTTTCTACCACTGAACACTGAAGCTTTCTTT
TRBV11-3	-	TRBJ1-1	-	18	CASSLAGYHRSMNTEAFF	TGTGCCAGCAGCTTAGCGGGCTACCACAGGAGCATGAACACTGAAGCTTTCTTT
TRBV9	-	TRBJ1-2	-	20	CASSPERGVAGAFLGYGYTF	TGTGCCAGCAGCCCTGAACGGGGGGTCGCCGGTGCTTTTCTTGGCTATGGCTACACCTTC
TRBV10-1	-	TRBJ2-3	-	14	CASSESVSTDTQYF	TGCGCCAGCAGTGAGTCCGTGAGCACAGATACGCAGTATTTT
TRBV18	-	TRBJ1-6	-	14	CASSPANSNSPLHF	TGTGCCAGCTCACCAGCCAACTCGAATTCACCCCTCCACTTT
TRBV7-2	-	TRBJ2-1	once	16	CASSKALQRGGNEQFF	TGTGCCAGCAGCAAGGCGTTACAAAGGGGGGGCAATGAGCAGTTCTTC
TRBV29-1	-	TRBJ2-5	-	11	CSVGGLQTQYF	TGCAGCGTTGGAGGGTTACAGACCCAGTACTTC
TRBV27	-	TRBJ1-2	-	12	CASREADYGYTF	TGTGCCAGCAGGGAGGCGGACTATGGCTACACCTTC
TRBV4-1	-	TRBJ1-1	-	15	CASSRDGSSTEGAFF	TGCGCCAGCAGCCGAGACGGGAGCTCAACCGAGGGGGCTTTCTTT
TRBV16	-	TRBJ2-7	-	13	CASSPRIEYEQYF	TGTGCCAGCAGCCCCCGCATTGAGTACGAGCAGTACTTC
TRBV11-2	TRBD1	TRBJ1-2	-	15	CASSVTGQAYYGYTF	TGTGCCAGCAGCGTAACGGGACAGGCCTACTATGGCTACACCTTC
TRBV6-5	TRBD1	TRBJ2-5	-	13	CASSLARGETQYF	TGTGCCAGCAGTCTCGCCAGGGGGGAGACCCAGTACTTC
TRBV2	-	TRBJ1-1	-	14	CASSEGWRNTEAFF	TGTGCCAGCAGTGAAGGGTGGAGGAACACTGAAGCTTTCTTT
TRBV5-1	-	TRBJ2-2	-	15	CASSLGTRHTGELFF	TGCGCCAGCAGCTTGGGGACAAGGCACACCGGGGAGCTGTTTTTT
TRBV27	TRBD2	TRBJ2-3	-	16	CASSAIDGGSTDTQYF	TGTGCCAGCAGTGCAATCGACGGGGGGTCCACAGATACGCAGTATTTT
TRBV5-5	TRBD1	TRBJ2-5	-	16	CASSSTGGLGPETQYF	TGTGCCAGCAGCTCGACAGGGGGCCTGGGTCCAGAGACCCAGTACTTC
TRBV5-4	TRBD1	TRBJ1-4	-	15	CASSIRQGTVTKLFF	TGTGCCAGCAGCATACGACAGGGAACGGTTACTAAACTGTTTTTT
TRBV7-6	TRBD1	TRBJ1-1	-	15	CASSLGAGGNTEAFF	TGTGCCAGCAGCTTAGGTGCAGGGGGGAACACTGAAGCTTTCTTT